This T cell receptor beta chain was profiled in a study of monozygotic twins with inflammatory bowel disease. The CDR3 loop spans 14 amino acids. The template was total RNA from whole blood, with no T cell sorting. Each TCR library consumed 3,500 to 4,500 ng of total RNA. The UMIs contained a 6-nucleotide sample barcode. They were added by template switching during cDNA synthesis. TCRdb re-called the 5' RACE reads, yielding one record per CDR3 amino acid sequence without DNA. Its clone listing holds 440,000 or so distinct CDR3 sequences. The chain has TRBV12-3 or TRBV12-4 and TRBJ1-2. This TCR came from a human donor with ulcerative colitis or Crohn's disease, or a healthy co-twin of an affected twin (not recorded which). The sample comprised blood. The CDR3 sequence is CASSFRLADYGYTF.